This entry lists 10 T cell receptor beta chains sequenced from one sample in a study of T-cell memory formation after mild COVID-19. Via MiXCR, TCRdb re-called the 5' RACE reads, giving one row per CDR3 protein. The sample shows 450,000 to 650,000 distinct CDR3 sequences, about 20% of them seen only once. The sequencing input was PBMCs or a T cell subset sorted from them (not recorded which). The receptors stem from an adult woman who had mild COVID-19 (a few samples of this study predate the infection). Cell type and time point are not known.

This clonotype was seen a handful of times. This chain joins TRBV12-3 or TRBV12-4 and TRBJ1-1; weak D call: TRBD1 (5 bases). This CDR3 region has 13 residues. V was pared by 3 bases and J by 8 bases, with 13 bases between. CDR3: CASSLVRWGEAFF. CDR3 nucleotide sequence: TGTGCCAGCAGTTTGGTCAGGTGGGGGGAAGCTTTCTTT.

CDR3 protein: CASRKGRGSANMNTEAFF. CDR3 sequence (DNA): TGTGCCAGCCGAAAAGGCAGGGGATCAGCTAATATGAACACTGAAGCTTTCTTT. The chain employs TRBV2 and TRBJ1-1, with D possibly TRBD1 on 6 matching bases. The ends were cut back, 8 bases at V and 0 bases at J, with 25 bases in the middle. Germline values: CDR1 SNHLY, CDR2 FYNNEI. CDR3 size: 18 residues.

The rearrangement links TRBV9 to TRBJ1-1; D uncertain. The CDR3 has 14 amino acids. Germline CDR1 reads SGDLS; CDR2 reads YYNGEE. The V end lost 0 bases, the J end lost 2 bases, and 8 bases lay between the germline ends. The CDR3 sequence: CASSVETVNTEAFF. The CDR3 DNA follows: TGTGCCAGCAGCGTAGAAACAGTCAACACTGAAGCTTTCTTT.

The V and J genes are TRBV6-6 and TRBJ1-1; D unclear. Trimming took off 2 bases at V and 0 bases at J, with 10 bases between the two ends. Germline V gene sequence: CDR1 MNHNY, CDR2 SVGAGI (reference sequence). The CDR3 sequence is 15 residues long. The chain's CDR3 is CASSYVRSLNTEAFF. DNA of the CDR3: TGTGCCAGCAGTTACGTTAGGTCCCTGAACACTGAAGCTTTCTTT.

The chain couples TRBV27 to TRBJ1-3, with D hard to call. V lost 8 bases and J 1 base, leaving 12 bases between the germline ends. The CDR3 runs to 14 residues. The germline CDR1 and CDR2 sequences are MNHEY and SMNVEV (reference sequence). Here the CDR3 DNA reads TGTGCCAGCGGTCCAGTCCGTTCTGGAAACACCATATATTTT. It encodes CASGPVRSGNTIYF.

The gene calls are TRBV24-1 and TRBJ2-7; D might be TRBD2 (6 bases). Per germline, CDR1 KGHDR and CDR2 SFDVKD. V gave up 3 bases and J gave up 2 bases, with 13 bases separating them. There are 15 residues in the CDR3. The CDR3 loop reads CATSDLGGPTYEQYF. In DNA form, the CDR3 reads TGTGCCACCAGTGATCTGGGGGGACCTACCTACGAGCAGTACTTC.

This clonotype has a handful of counts. This chain connects TRBV20-1 to TRBJ1-1; D remains ambiguous. CDR1 is DFQATT, CDR2 SNEGSKA, per germline (reference sequence). The CDR3 spans 13 residues. V lost 3 bases, J lost 5 bases, and 13 bases lay in between. CDR3 DNA: TGCAGTGCTAGCCGCGGCCCTGTGACTGAAGCTTTCTTT. The encoded protein is CSASRGPVTEAFF.

The chain carries TRBV13 and TRBJ2-7; either TRBD1 or TRBD2 may supply D (5 bases each). CDR1 is PRHDT and CDR2 is FYEKMQ in the germline V gene (reference sequence). Trimming shortened V by 5 bases and J by 7 bases, and 15 bases separated the two germline ends. This CDR3 region has 13 residues. The CDR3 loop reads CASSGRGLGEQYF. The CDR3 DNA is TGTGCCAGCAGCGGCCGGGGCCTAGGAGAGCAGTACTTC. Full variable domain (outside the CDR3, taken from reference TRBV13 and TRBJ2-7): AAGVIQSPRHLIKEKRETATLKCYPIPRHDTVYWYQQGPGQDPQFLISFYEKMQSDKGSIPDRFSAQQFSDYHSELNMSSLELGDSALYFCASSGRGLGEQYFGPGTRLTVT.

This clonotype was counted only a few times. This rearrangement joins TRBV6-6 to TRBJ1-1; D is uncertain. The CDR3 covers 15 residues. The germline CDR1 and CDR2 sequences are MNHNY and SVGAGI (reference sequence). V was trimmed by 2 bases and J by 5 bases, leaving 15 bases between them. DNA for the CDR3: TGTGCCAGCAGTTACGGCCCAACGGGTTTTACTGAAGCTTTCTTT. Translating gives CASSYGPTGFTEAFF.

The chain joins TRBV9 to TRBJ2-7, with TRBD2 matching 8 bases. V dropped 3 bases and J dropped 2; count of bases not matched to a gene: 7. Germline-derived CDR1 and CDR2 are SGDLS and YYNGEE. The CDR3 loop spans 15 amino acids. The CDR3 DNA follows: TGTGCCAGCAGCGGCGGACGGGGGGGCCCCTACGAGCAGTACTTC. Protein product: CASSGGRGGPYEQYF.